Listed below are T cell receptor beta chains from one sample, sequenced in a study of blood T cell repertoires in COVID-19. The repertoire was sequenced with immunoSEQ multiplex PCR; TCRdb's copy has only in-frame clones and lacks some. Here the sample spans some 190,000 clones, around nine tenths being singletons. Input material: peripheral blood. Receptor source: a middle-aged woman who had recovered from COVID-19. Each CDR3 is given with its conserved first and last residue. A D gene is named only where the DNA matches it firmly. The size of a clone is reported for some rows only, either as once, few or many, or as a class for expanded clones.

d_call j_call v_call clone_size cdr3_aa cdr3_nt
- TRBJ2-3 TRBV5-4 - CASSLDSLRTDTQYF TGTGCCAGCAGCTTAGACAGTCTCCGCACAGATACGCAGTATTTT
- TRBJ1-1 TRBV14 - CASSQVGTNTEAFF TGTGCCAGCAGCCAAGTTGGGACAAACACTGAAGCTTTCTTT
- TRBJ1-5 TRBV19 - CASSIGVTLNSNQPQHF TGTGCCAGTAGTATCGGGGTGACACTTAATAGCAATCAGCCCCAGCATTTT
- TRBJ2-7 TRBV6-1 - CASSETSVSSYEQYF TGTGCCAGCAGTGAAACAAGCGTTAGCTCCTACGAGCAGTACTTC
- TRBJ1-5 TRBV4-2 - CASSQDFVSPGSQHF TGTGCCAGCAGCCAAGATTTTGTCAGCCCAGGGTCCCAGCATTTT
- TRBJ2-7 TRBV19 - CASSFLGGEQYF TGTGCCAGTAGTTTTCTGGGGGGCGAGCAGTACTTC
TRBD1 TRBJ2-7 TRBV20-1 - CSASDRGRSEQYF TGCAGTGCTAGTGACAGGGGGCGTTCCGAGCAGTACTTC
TRBD1 TRBJ1-2 TRBV3-1/TRBV3-2 - CASSSDRVVFYGYTF TGTGCCAGCAGCTCGGACAGGGTTGTCTTCTATGGCTACACCTTC
TRBD1 TRBJ1-3 TRBV28 - CASSAEAIRGTGSGNTIYF TGTGCCAGCAGTGCCGAGGCGATCAGGGGGACTGGCTCTGGAAACACCATATATTTT
- TRBJ2-7 TRBV19 - CASSMDRSYEQYF TGTGCCAGTAGTATGGACAGATCCTACGAGCAGTACTTC
- TRBJ2-7 TRBV2 once CASVGESYEQYF TGTGCCAGCGTCGGGGAATCCTACGAGCAGTACTTC
TRBD1 TRBJ2-4 TRBV27 - CASSSGQENIQYF TGTGCCAGCAGTTCGGGACAGGAAAACATTCAGTACTTC
TRBD1 TRBJ1-1 TRBV27 few CASSSDRGLTEAFF TGTGCCAGCAGCTCCGACAGGGGGCTTACTGAAGCTTTCTTT
- TRBJ2-3 TRBV3-1/TRBV3-2 - CASSQTRSSTDTQYF TGTGCCAGCAGCCAGACTAGGTCTAGCACAGATACGCAGTATTTT
TRBD1 TRBJ1-2 TRBV5-1 once CASSSDRVYGYTF TGCGCCAGCAGCTCCGACAGGGTATATGGCTACACCTTC
TRBD1 TRBJ1-1 TRBV7-9 - CASSSKRPGQAVFF TGTGCCAGCAGCTCAAAACGACCCGGACAGGCTGTTTTCTTT
TRBD2 TRBJ2-7 TRBV5-5 - CASSLGPSGRTYEQYF TGTGCCAGCAGCTTGGGTCCCAGCGGGAGGACCTACGAGCAGTACTTC
- TRBJ2-1 TRBV3-1/TRBV3-2 - CASSPRDFRQFF TGTGCCAGCAGCCCAAGGGACTTCAGACAGTTCTTC
- TRBJ1-5 TRBV7-9 - CASSLALGGSNQPQHF TGTGCCAGCAGCTTAGCCCTGGGGGGGAGCAATCAGCCCCAGCATTTT
- TRBJ2-7 TRBV5-1 - CASSLDSSVSYEQYF TGCGCCAGCAGCTTGGATTCTAGCGTCTCCTACGAGCAGTACTTC
- TRBJ1-5 TRBV7-9 - CASSLGIGQINQPQHF TGTGCCAGCAGCTTAGGAATCGGACAGATAAATCAGCCCCAGCATTTT
TRBD2 TRBJ2-7 TRBV27 - CASSLSTSGRGKTYEQYF TGTGCCAGCAGTTTAAGTACTAGCGGGAGGGGCAAAACCTACGAGCAGTACTTC
- TRBJ2-4 TRBV4-2 - CASSQEPGAKNIQYF TGTGCCAGCAGCCAAGAGCCGGGAGCCAAAAACATTCAGTACTTC
- TRBJ1-5 TRBV19 - CASSILGGNQPQHF TGTGCCAGTAGTATTCTGGGCGGCAATCAGCCCCAGCATTTT
- TRBJ1-3 TRBV11-2 - CASSLEVAAGNTIYF TGTGCCAGCAGCTTAGAAGTAGCTGCCGGAAACACCATATATTTT
- TRBJ2-5 TRBV7-8 - CASSLEGAAQETQYF TGTGCCAGCAGCTTAGAAGGGGCAGCCCAAGAGACCCAGTACTTC
- TRBJ1-2 TRBV5-1 - CASSLDGNYGYTF TGCGCCAGCAGCCTCGACGGGAACTATGGCTACACCTTC
TRBD1 TRBJ2-7 TRBV7-9 - CASSGRDRVYEQYF TGTGCCAGCAGCGGCCGGGACAGGGTCTACGAGCAGTACTTC
- TRBJ1-6 TRBV28 many CASSFRGGGAPLHF TGTGCCAGCAGTTTCCGAGGTGGCGGGGCACCCCTCCACTTT
- TRBJ1-6 TRBV19 - CASSTPGGESPLHF TGTGCCAGTAGCACCCCGGGGGGGGAATCACCCCTCCACTTT
- TRBJ1-5 TRBV6-6 - CASSYSGGSQPQHF TGTGCCAGCAGTTACTCAGGGGGTTCACAGCCCCAGCATTTT